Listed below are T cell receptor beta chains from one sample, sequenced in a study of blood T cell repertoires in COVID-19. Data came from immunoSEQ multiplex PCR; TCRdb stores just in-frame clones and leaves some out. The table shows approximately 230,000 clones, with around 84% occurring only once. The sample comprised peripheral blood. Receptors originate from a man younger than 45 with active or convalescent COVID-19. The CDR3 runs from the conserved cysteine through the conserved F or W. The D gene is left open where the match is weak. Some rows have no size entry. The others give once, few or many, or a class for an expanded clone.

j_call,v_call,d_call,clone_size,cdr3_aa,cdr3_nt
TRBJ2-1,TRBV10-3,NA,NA,CAISESLASYSYNEQFF,TGTGCCATCAGTGAGTCGCTAGCGTCGTATTCCTACAATGAGCAGTTCTTC
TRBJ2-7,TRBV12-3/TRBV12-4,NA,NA,CASRGKTGGKYF,TGTGCCAGCAGGGGGAAAACAGGTGGAAAGTACTTC
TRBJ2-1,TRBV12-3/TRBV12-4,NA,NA,CASSFQASLVFF,TGTGCCAGCAGTTTTCAAGCTAGTCTTGTTTTCTTC
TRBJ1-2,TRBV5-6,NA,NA,CASSLEIPGPRRRYGYTF,TGTGCCAGCAGCCTCGAGATTCCCGGGCCCCGGAGGAGGTATGGCTACACCTTC
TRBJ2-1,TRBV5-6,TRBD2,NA,CASSFGMGLAYNEQFF,TGTGCCAGCAGCTTTGGAATGGGACTAGCGTACAATGAGCAGTTCTTC
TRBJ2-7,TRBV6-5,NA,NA,CASRNPTAYEQYF,TGTGCCAGCAGGAACCCGACAGCCTACGAGCAGTACTTC
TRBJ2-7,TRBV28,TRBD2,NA,CASSPGLAGAYEQYF,TGTGCCAGCAGCCCGGGACTAGCGGGGGCTTACGAGCAGTACTTC
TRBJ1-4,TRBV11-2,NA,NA,CASSLALGPLGELFF,TGTGCCAGCAGCTTAGCCCTGGGGCCCCTAGGGGAACTGTTTTTT
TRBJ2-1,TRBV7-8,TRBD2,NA,CASSSGSGGAYEQFF,TGTGCCAGCAGCTCGGGTAGCGGGGGGGCCTATGAGCAGTTCTTC
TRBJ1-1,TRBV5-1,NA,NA,CASSFRQDTEAFF,TGCGCCAGCAGCTTTAGGCAGGACACTGAAGCTTTCTTT
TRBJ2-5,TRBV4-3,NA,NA,CASSQEVAGLQETQYF,TGCGCCAGCAGCCAAGAGGTCGCAGGACTTCAAGAGACCCAGTACTTC
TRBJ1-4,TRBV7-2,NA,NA,CASSSRGWSQEKLFF,TGTGCCAGCAGCTCCCGAGGGTGGAGTCAAGAAAAACTGTTTTTT
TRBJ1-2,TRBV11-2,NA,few,CASSRGGGTANYGYTF,TGTGCCAGCAGCCGGGGAGGGGGTACAGCTAACTATGGCTACACCTTC
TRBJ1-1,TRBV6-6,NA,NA,CASSRGQQNTEAFF,TGTGCCAGCAGCCGCGGACAGCAAAACACTGAAGCTTTCTTT
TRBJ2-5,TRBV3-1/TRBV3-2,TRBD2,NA,CASSQVTSGGAYETQYF,TGTGCCAGCAGCCAAGTGACTAGCGGGGGGGCCTATGAGACCCAGTACTTC
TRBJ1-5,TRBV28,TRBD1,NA,CASIRQGFYSNQPQHF,TGTGCCAGCATAAGACAGGGATTTTATAGCAATCAGCCCCAGCATTTT
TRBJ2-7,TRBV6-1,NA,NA,CASSDRSRGQYF,TGTGCCAGCAGTGACCGAAGTCGCGGGCAGTACTTC
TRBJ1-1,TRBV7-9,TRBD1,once,CASSSHHRQGTEAFF,TGTGCCAGCAGCTCCCACCATCGACAGGGCACTGAAGCTTTCTTT
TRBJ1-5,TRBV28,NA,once,CASSLLGQPQHF,TGTGCCAGCAGTTTGCTCGGGCAGCCCCAGCATTTT
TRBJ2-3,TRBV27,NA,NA,CASSLYTADTQYF,TGTGCCAGCAGTTTATACACCGCAGATACGCAGTATTTT
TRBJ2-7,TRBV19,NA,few,CASKPTGSPTYEQYF,TGTGCCAGTAAACCCACAGGGAGCCCAACCTACGAGCAGTACTTC
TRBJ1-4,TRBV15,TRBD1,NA,CATSKQGTNEKLFF,TGTGCCACCAGCAAACAGGGGACGAATGAAAAACTGTTTTTT
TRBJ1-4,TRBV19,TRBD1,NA,CASSRPGQGGATNEKLFF,TGTGCCAGTAGTCGACCTGGACAGGGCGGGGCAACTAATGAAAAACTGTTTTTT
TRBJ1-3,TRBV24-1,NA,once,CATSDGLSSGNTIYF,TGTGCCACCAGTGATGGGCTGAGCTCTGGAAACACCATATATTTT
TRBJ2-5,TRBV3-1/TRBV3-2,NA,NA,CASSQGGTQYF,TGTGCCAGCAGCCAGGGGGGGACCCAGTACTTC
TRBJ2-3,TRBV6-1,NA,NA,CASSELRGRPSTDTQYF,TGTGCCAGCAGTGAACTGCGGGGTCGGCCCAGCACAGATACGCAGTATTTT
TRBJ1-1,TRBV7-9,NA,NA,CASSFDGRTEAFF,TGTGCCAGCAGCTTCGACGGGAGGACTGAAGCTTTCTTT
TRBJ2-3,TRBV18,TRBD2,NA,CASSSERDDSTDTQYF,TGTGCCAGCTCCTCGGAGCGGGACGACAGCACAGATACGCAGTATTTT
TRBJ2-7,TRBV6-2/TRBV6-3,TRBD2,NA,CASNPLADSYEQYF,TGTGCCAGCAACCCGCTAGCGGACTCCTACGAGCAGTACTTC
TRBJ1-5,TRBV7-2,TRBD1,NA,CASSRDRGNQPQHF,TGTGCCAGCAGCCGGGACAGGGGGAATCAGCCCCAGCATTTT
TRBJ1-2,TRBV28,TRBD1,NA,CASTQGQPNYGYTF,TGTGCCAGCACCCAGGGACAGCCTAACTATGGCTACACCTTC
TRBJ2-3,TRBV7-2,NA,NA,CASSFSSTDTQYF,TGTGCCAGCAGCTTTTCGAGCACAGATACGCAGTATTTT
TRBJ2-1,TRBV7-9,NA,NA,CASRLGSTVEDEQFF,TGTGCCAGCAGGTTGGGCTCGACAGTAGAAGATGAGCAGTTCTTC